Each of the 6 T cell receptor beta chains below was sequenced from the same sample in a study of cytomegalovirus exposure and HLA in healthy donors. It was with 60 Vbeta and 13 Jbeta primers that the PCR ran. TCRdb's copy holds only in-frame clones and misses some; the assay was immunoSEQ multiplex PCR. The sample lists 85,000 to 110,000 clones, 60% to 80% occurring once. The sample taken for sequencing was PBMCs. The receptor set was obtained from a man between 45 and 60 years old in good health and CMV-seropositive.

This clone has only a few counts. The chain employs TRBV6-1 and TRBJ2-2, with TRBD2 matching over 7 bases. The V gene's germline CDR1 is MNHNS and CDR2 SASEGT. The CDR3 is made up of 16 amino acids. V trimming: 0 bases; J trimming: 7 bases; junction bases outside the gene matches: 8. The CDR3: CASSEARREFIGELFF. Here the CDR3 DNA reads TGTGCCAGCAGTGAAGCGAGGCGGGAGTTTATCGGGGAGCTGTTTTTT.

The chain combines TRBV30 with TRBJ2-1; weak D call: TRBD2 (6 bases). The CDR3 spans 14 residues. Germline CDR1 reads GTSNPN; CDR2 reads SVGIG (reference sequence). Trimming left V 4 bases short and J 5 bases short, with 15 bases between. The CDR3 here is CAWKGGTQDNEQFF. DNA of the CDR3: TGTGCCTGGAAGGGAGGCACTCAGGACAATGAGCAGTTCTTC.

This chain joins TRBV28 and TRBJ2-3, with 10 bases lining up with TRBD1. CDR1 is MDHEN and CDR2 is SYDVKM in the germline V gene. V lost 5 bases, J lost 2 bases, and 7 bases stayed unmatched. CDR3 size: 16 residues. The CDR3 DNA reads as TGTGCCAGCAGTGCGACAGGGGGCGGAGACACAGATACGCAGTATTTT. Protein product: CASSATGGGDTDTQYF.

Written as DNA, the CDR3 is TGTGCCAGCAGCGAAGACAGGGCCACCTACGAGCAGTACTTC. Its translation: CASSEDRATYEQYF. The chain employs TRBV7-9 and TRBJ2-7, with TRBD1 matching 7 bases. Trimming took 5 bases from V and 2 from J; bases not matched to a gene: 6. The V gene's germline CDR1 is SEHNR and CDR2 FQNEAQ (reference sequence). The CDR3 consists of 14 residues.

V usage is TRBV5-1 and J usage is TRBJ2-5, with a weak D call TRBD1 (7 bases). The CDR3 contains 17 residues. Germline V lookup: CDR1 SGHRS, CDR2 YFSETQ. V was clipped by 3 bases and J by 2 bases, with 20 bases between them. CDR3 bases: TGCGCCAGCAGCTGGGGGGACAGCGCTCCCACTCAAGAGACCCAGTACTTC. It is translated as CASSWGDSAPTQETQYF.

The rearrangement uses TRBV7-9 and TRBJ1-1; no clear D gene. Between the trimmed V and J ends, which lost 1 base and 0 bases, there was a span of 9 bases. Germline V lookup: CDR1 SEHNR, CDR2 FQNEAQ (reference sequence). The CDR3 sequence is 15 residues long. CDR3 amino acids: CASSLEQAMNTEAFF. The CDR3 coding sequence is TGTGCCAGCAGCTTAGAGCAGGCCATGAACACTGAAGCTTTCTTT.